This TCR beta chain was sequenced in a study of T-cell memory formation after mild COVID-19. For the study at large: Clusters were largely donor specific. Study conclusions and caveats: Clones that contracted from day 15 to 85 were balanced CD4/CD8, while later expanders leaned CD4+. Researchers found some responding clones in pre-infection memory, a sign that cross-reactive memory joined.

Via MiXCR, TCRdb re-called the 5' RACE reads, giving one row per CDR3 protein. Of hundreds of thousands of distinct CDR3 sequences in the sample, roughly 15% were seen once. The CDR3 length is 15 residues. Germline V gene lookup returns CDR1 LGHNA and CDR2 YSLEER. Trimming pared 0 bases from V and 6 bases from J, leaving 12 bases between. Turning to this clonotype: The target antigen is unknown.

The sequence was collected from an adult woman who had mild COVID-19 (a few samples of this study predate the infection). Cell type and time point are not known. This chain uses TRBV4-3 with TRBJ2-4; maybe TRBD1 (6 bases). Sequencing was done on a sample of PBMCs or a T cell subset sorted from them (not recorded which). The CDR3 loop reads CASSQDGRGGNIQYF. CDR3 DNA: TGCGCCAGCAGCCAAGACGGTCGAGGGGGAAACATTCAGTACTTC.